This note documents a single T cell receptor (beta chain) sequence. The record originates from a study of T cell changes during pregnancy in multiple sclerosis. Some clones are missing from TCRdb's copy, which holds only in-frame ones; the method was immunoSEQ multiplex PCR. The sample lists approximately 12,000 clones; roughly nine tenths were seen once. Germline trimming cut 2 bases from V and 3 bases from J; bases unmatched to any gene: 5. The V gene's germline CDR1 is MGHDK and CDR2 SYGVNS. CDR3 size: 16 residues. This clonotype was obtained from a female donor in good health, enrolled as a control in a pregnancy study. V is TRBV25-1 and J is TRBJ1-5; 9 bases map to TRBD1. This sample comprised CD8+ T cells from peripheral blood mononuclear cells, obtained in the second trimester of pregnancy. CDR3 amino acids: CASSELGTGSNQPQHF. The DNA for the CDR3 is TGTGCCAGCAGTGAACTTGGGACAGGGTCCAATCAGCCCCAGCATTTT.